In this sample, the clone carrying this T cell receptor beta chain turned up many times. This entry is derived from a study of Graves' ophthalmopathy and Graves' hyperthyroidism. V lost 3 bases, J lost 0 bases, and 3 bases lay in between. Germline assignment: CDR1 SGHDN and CDR2 FVKESK. The CDR3 is made up of 13 amino acids. RNA transcripts served as template for amplifying TCR beta CDR3 sequences. Scientists carried out first-round RT-PCR using HTBI primers and then a second-round multiplex PCR. TCRdb redid the calling of the multiplex PCR reads with MiXCR, one entry per CDR3 protein. Of over a million distinct CDR3 sequences detected, about 35% appear once; the ten largest clones hold around 10%.

The V call is TRBV14, the J call TRBJ1-5; no clear D gene. Specimen: peripheral blood or thyroid tissue (not recorded which). The clonotype comes from an adult man with Graves' hyperthyroidism. CDR3: CASSQYSNQPQHF. CDR3 bases: TGTGCCAGCAGCCAGTATAGCAATCAGCCCCAGCATTTT.